This passage covers 18 T cell receptor beta chains from one sample sequenced in a study of technical replicates of blood from a few donors. This table comes from immunoSEQ multiplex PCR, and its TCRdb copy is limited to in-frame clones, with some not included. The data hold 75,000 to 100,000 clones, with less than 95% observed a single time. Sequencing was carried out using T cells isolated from PBMCs. The receptors originated from a human donor in good health.

V and J are TRBV6-4 and TRBJ2-2; possible D gene TRBD1, 6 bases. Trimming left V 5 bases short and J 2 bases short, with 15 bases between. Germline-derived CDR1 and CDR2 are MRHNA and SNTAGT. The length of the CDR3 is 16 residues. The CDR3 DNA reads as TGTGCCAGCAGTCCCCACGGGACAAGAAACACCGGGGAGCTGTTTTTT. It translates to CASSPHGTRNTGELFF.

V usage is TRBV7-9 and J usage is TRBJ2-3; a weak D match, TRBD2 (6 bases). V lost 1 base and J lost 3, with 11 bases in between. The germline gives CDR1 SEHNR, CDR2 FQNEAQ (reference sequence). CDR3 length: 15 residues. This chain's CDR3 is CASSLGRDLTDTQYF. CDR3 DNA sequence: TGTGCCAGCAGCTTAGGGCGGGACTTGACAGATACGCAGTATTTT.

V usage is TRBV6-1 and J usage is TRBJ1-4; 10 bases fit TRBD1. The V and J ends lost 8 bases and 7 bases, in that order; junction bases with no gene match: 1. CDR1 MNHNS and CDR2 SASEGT come from the germline V gene. The CDR3 loop spans 12 amino acids. CDR3 amino acids: CASGTGVEKLFF. CDR3 DNA sequence: TGTGCCAGCGGGACAGGGGTTGAAAAACTGTTTTTT.

The V and J genes are TRBV18 and TRBJ2-3; 8 positions agree with TRBD1. V lost 2 bases and J lost 1; bases outside the gene matches: 5. This CDR3 is built from 16 residues. The germline V gene has CDR1 KGHSH and CDR2 LQKENI. The CDR3 here is CASSPRTGFGTDTQYF. Here the CDR3 DNA reads TGTGCCAGCTCACCAAGGACAGGGTTTGGCACAGATACGCAGTATTTT.

V is TRBV7-4 and J is TRBJ2-5, with D unclear. V was shortened by 4 bases and J by 4 bases, with 16 bases between the two germline ends. CDR3 size: 15 residues. The germline CDR1 and CDR2 sequences are SGHVT and SQSDAQ. The CDR3 region has the DNA TGTGCCAGCAGCTCCCCCGTACCTAGTCGAGAGACCCAGTACTTC. It specifies CASSSPVPSRETQYF.

V usage is TRBV4-1 and J usage is TRBJ2-1, with 8 bases aligning to TRBD1. The V gene's germline CDR1 is MGHRA and CDR2 YSYEKL. The CDR3 length is 20 residues. After removal of 0 bases from V and 8 bases from J, the junction contained 21 bases not matched to a gene. The CDR3 coding sequence is TGCGCCAGCAGCCAAGATAGATCCTTGAGGGGCCGGACAGGGATTGATGAGCAGTTCTTC. It encodes CASSQDRSLRGRTGIDEQFF.

Worth noting for this clone: One end of the junction varies from germline; a read error may be responsible. The chain couples TRBV4-1 to TRBJ1-5; maybe TRBD1 (5 bases). There are 14 residues in the CDR3. Germline CDR1 MGHRA, CDR2 YSYEKL. CDR3 sequence: CASGQIGGNQPQHF. In nucleotides, the CDR3 is TGCGCCAGCGGCCAAATAGGGGGCAATCAGCCCCAGCATTTT.

This clone has a single count. The rearrangement links TRBV7-9 to TRBJ2-7; 8 bases are shared with TRBD1. With 7 bases clipped from V and 2 bases from J, the junction kept 7 bases outside the gene matches. CDR3 length: 14 residues. Germline loops: CDR1 SEHNR, CDR2 FQNEAQ (reference sequence). CDR3 residues: CASILGQGTYEQYF. The CDR3 nucleotides read TGTGCCAGCATCCTAGGACAGGGAACCTACGAGCAGTACTTC.

This chain uses TRBV6-5 with TRBJ1-3; D not certain. Trimming removed 7 bases from V and 4 bases from J, with 5 bases in between. The CDR3 has 11 amino acids. From germline, CDR1 is MNHEY and CDR2 SVGAGI. For the CDR3, the DNA is TGTGCCAGCACTCTAGGAAACACCATATATTTT. This gives the protein CASTLGNTIYF.

This chain's CDR3 is CASSLIRQGHGYTF. The CDR3 DNA sequence: TGTGCCAGCAGTTTGATTAGACAGGGTCATGGCTACACCTTC. This chain links TRBV28 with TRBJ1-2; TRBD1 agrees at 7 bases. CDR1 and CDR2 (germline): MDHEN, SYDVKM. With V trimmed by 3 bases and J by 6 bases, 7 bases remained unmatched. The CDR3 has 14 amino acids.

As to this clone: The same CDR3 is also encoded by other DNA sequences in this sample. The chain uses TRBV6-5 and TRBJ2-2; D ambiguous. The V end lost 0 bases, the J end lost 5 bases, and 7 bases lay between the germline ends. CDR3 length: 14 amino acids. The germline V gene has CDR1 MNHEY and CDR2 SVGAGI. The CDR3 region is CASSYSRGTGELFF. CDR3 bases: TGTGCCAGCAGTTACTCGAGAGGAACCGGGGAGCTGTTTTTT.

The rearrangement joins TRBV28 to TRBJ2-1; 9 bases are a match to TRBD2. This CDR3 contains 15 residues. V gave up 3 bases and J gave up 6 bases; unmatched junction bases: 6. In germline, CDR1 is MDHEN, CDR2 SYDVKM. The CDR3 nucleotides read TGTGCCAGCAGTTTTACAGGGCGGGGGGGCAATGAGCAGTTCTTC. This gives the protein CASSFTGRGGNEQFF. Filled out from reference TRBV28 and TRBJ2-1, the complete variable domain reads DVKVTQSSRYLVKRTGEKVFLECVQDMDHENMFWYRQDPGLGLRLIYFSYDVKMKEKGDIPEGYSVSREKKERFSLILESASTNQTSMYLCASSFTGRGGNEQFFGPGTRLTVL.

The chain has TRBV30 and TRBJ2-5, with TRBD2 matching over 9 bases. The CDR3 loop spans 15 amino acids. The V and J ends lost 0 bases and 5 bases, in that order; junction bases with no gene match: 7. The germline gives CDR1 GTSNPN, CDR2 SVGIG (reference sequence). In nucleotides, the CDR3 is TGTGCCTGGAGTGTAAGGGCGGGAGGGTCGGAGACCCAGTACTTC. This gives the protein CAWSVRAGGSETQYF.

Comment on this clone: Different DNA sequences within this sample yield the same CDR3. As DNA, the CDR3 is TGTGCCAGCAGCTTAGGCAGGGAGACCCAGTACTTC. Translated: CASSLGRETQYF. The rearrangement joins TRBV7-2 to TRBJ2-5; no firm D call. The V gene lost 1 base and the J gene lost 5 bases, with 5 bases spanning the gap. Germline CDR1 reads SGHTA; CDR2 reads FQGNSA. The CDR3 runs 12 residues.

V gene TRBV5-1 combines with J gene TRBJ2-1; 7 positions agree with TRBD1. The ends lost 2 bases at V and 7 bases at J; junction bases unmatched: 6. This CDR3 is 14 amino acids long. Germline V gene data show CDR1 as SGHRS and CDR2 as YFSETQ. DNA of the CDR3: TGCGCCAGCAGCTTAAGACAGGGAAGGAATGAGCAGTTCTTC. Translated, it gives CASSLRQGRNEQFF.

The genes are TRBV5-1 and TRBJ1-1, with TRBD1 as a possible D gene (6 bases). The V end lost 2 bases, the J end lost 0 bases, and 14 bases lay between the germline ends. The CDR3 consists of 16 residues. Germline values: CDR1 SGHRS, CDR2 YFSETQ. The CDR3 protein is CASSLQGIIMNTEAFF. The CDR3 DNA reads as TGCGCCAGCAGCTTACAGGGAATTATAATGAACACTGAAGCTTTCTTT.

The rearrangement uses TRBV5-1 and TRBJ2-7; 8 positions match TRBD2. Unmatched junction bases numbered 8, after V lost 2 bases and J lost 4 bases. The CDR3 is 15 amino acids. Looked up from germline, CDR1 is SGHRS and CDR2 is YFSETQ. CDR3 residues: CASSFKAGDLYEQYF. CDR3 bases: TGCGCCAGCAGCTTTAAAGCGGGAGATCTATACGAGCAGTACTTC.

J is TRBJ2-1 and V is TRBV7-3, with 7 bases identical to TRBD2. This CDR3 is 12 amino acids long. From germline, CDR1 is SGHTA and CDR2 FQGTGA. The J segment lost 12 bases and the V segment lost 0 bases, leaving 2 bases of the junction unmatched. In DNA form, the CDR3 reads TGTGCCAGCAGCTTAACCCTAGCGGTGCAGTTCTTC. It translates to CASSLTLAVQFF. The complete variable domain, with remaining parts taken from reference TRBV7-3 and TRBJ2-1, reads GAGVSQTPSNKVTEKGKYVELRCDPISGHTALYWYRQSLGQGPEFLIYFQGTGAADDSGLPNDRFFAVRPEGSVSTLKIQRTERGDSAVYLCASSLTLAVQFFGPGTRLTVL.